This TCR beta chain was profiled in a study of CD8+ T cells in alopecia areata. Overall study: It was oral tofacitinib, at 5 to 10 mg twice daily, that treated patients received.

Extracted RNA was reverse transcribed, and the resulting cDNA served as sequencing template. Method: immunoSEQ multiplex PCR; TCRdb's copy keeps in-frame clones and lacks some. The sample consists of some 180,000 clones, about 53% of them appearing once. Comment on this clone: The antigen is unknown.

Sample treatment: oral pan-JAK inhibitor, 5-10 mg twice daily. Trimming cost V 2 bases and J 8 bases; bases outside gene matches: 9. CDR1 is SQVTM, CDR2 ANQGSEA, per germline. CDR3 length: 14 residues. Points from the study as a whole: Baseline CD8+ expansion's link to response remains uncertain, as there was one nonresponder.

The clonotype comes from a human donor with alopecia areata. Sample: CD8+ T cells sorted from blood, taken at week 24, from a patient treated with tofacitinib. The J gene is TRBJ2-7, the V gene TRBV29-1; 10 nucleotides align to TRBD2. Written as DNA, the CDR3 is TGCAGCGTTGAACTAGCGGGGGTCCTCCTGAAGCAGTACTTC. Protein product: CSVELAGVLLKQYF.